This TCR beta chain is from a study of blood T cells in healthy people across ages (dated by TCRdb to between 2014 and 2016). The study in broad terms: In model experiments, roughly one uniquely barcoded TCR beta cDNA molecule per two T cells was captured by template switching. Donors were grouped into four age groups: young (average approximately 15 years), middle-aged (over 35), aged (about 60) and long-lived (around 82). Age-related changes in TCR beta repertoire diversity were measured in the study by deep sequencing normalized with unique cDNA molecular identifiers. To avoid experimental bias, donors of different ages were randomly spread across the sequencing lanes. The study analyzed two additional independent replicas of 1 million unique cDNA reads from the same blood draw for two donors, one aged 18 to 30 and one aged 80 or older. Paper-wide results and their limitations: Compared with the aged group, the long-lived group had more naive CD4+ T cells, fewer expanded clones and increased TCR diversity, suggesting age selection. Donor CMV infection status was unknown, potentially confounding age-related changes in expanded clonotypes. There was a strong correlation between observed TCR beta diversity and the percentage of naive T cells measured by flow cytometry. As age increased, observed TCR beta diversity per million T cells dropped in a roughly linear way, and a significant reduction was already evident by age about 40. Estimates of total diversity based on one million sequenced T cells were regarded as lower bounds and as underestimates. Because profiling used bulk unsorted PBMCs, naive and antigen-experienced compartments could not be compared conclusively.

Donors were about 36 systemically healthy Caucasian individuals from Russia aged about 6 to 100 years. Approximately 10 milliliters of peripheral blood were collected from each donor into EDTA-treated Vacutainer tubes. Ficoll-Paque density-gradient centrifugation was used to isolate PBMCs, with at least 6.5 million obtained per sample. Total RNA was extracted from PBMCs with Trizol reagent, with at least 6 micrograms obtained per sample. For every donor, an aliquot of PBMCs went through flow cytometry to measure the percentages of naive CD45RAhigh/CD27high T cells. CDR1 and CDR2, per the germline V gene, are SGHRS and YFSETQ. CDR3 length: 14 amino acids, cysteine to phenylalanine. Left in the record is the CDR3 DNA by itself, 42 bases read in frame from the first base. For this chain, trimming is 5 bases at the V end and 1 base at the J end, and the number of junction bases without a gene match is 1.

The receptor library was made with 5' RACE. Sequenced on an Illumina HiSeq 2500. The second PCR ran for roughly 7 to 11 cycles and used a J-beta primer mix along with a sample-barcoded 5' primer. Each TCR beta cDNA molecule received a unique molecular identifier from a template-switch 5' adaptor carrying 12 random nucleotides. Each sample yielded at least 2.5 million CDR3-containing paired-end reads. First-strand cDNA synthesis was performed from all RNA using the Mint cDNA synthesis kit, with priming by a TRBC-specific oligonucleotide. Following uracil-DNA glycosylase treatment, all cDNA underwent a first 18-cycle PCR with the universal primers M1SS and BC2_uni_R. In the paper's pipeline: For normalization, 1 million high-quality reads were randomly selected from each sample, with every read carrying a distinct molecular identifier. Instead of being binned into consensus sequences, reads with shared molecular identifiers were discarded. MiTCR, set to a Q25 quality threshold and the strictest error-elimination algorithm, was used for CDR3 identification, clonotype clustering and error correction. A nonparametric unseen species model with Euler transformation was used to estimate a lower bound on total TCR beta diversity. TCRdb reprocessing: public reads trimmed at Q25 with fastp, clones called with MiXCR, in-frame beta chains kept. Merged by CDR3 protein, the rows form single entries marked with the most common genes and DNA. The V and J calls reflect TCRdb's pipeline rather than the authors' work. The sample yields around 850,000 distinct CDR3 sequences; around 36% were counted once. In total, the top ten clones hold 13% of the sample.

There are a few counts of this clonotype. Its antigen target is currently unknown. Nothing much larger sits one base from this clone, and base qualities are not available. Input material: blood. The receptor was derived from a man between 18 and 35 years old in good health. The sequence joins TRBV5-1 to TRBJ2-2, and TRBD2 aligns with 8 junction nucleotides. The CDR3 amino acid sequence is: CASRLAENTGELFF. In nucleotide form, the sequence is TGCGCCAGCAGACTAGCGGAGAACACCGGGGAGCTGTTTTTT.